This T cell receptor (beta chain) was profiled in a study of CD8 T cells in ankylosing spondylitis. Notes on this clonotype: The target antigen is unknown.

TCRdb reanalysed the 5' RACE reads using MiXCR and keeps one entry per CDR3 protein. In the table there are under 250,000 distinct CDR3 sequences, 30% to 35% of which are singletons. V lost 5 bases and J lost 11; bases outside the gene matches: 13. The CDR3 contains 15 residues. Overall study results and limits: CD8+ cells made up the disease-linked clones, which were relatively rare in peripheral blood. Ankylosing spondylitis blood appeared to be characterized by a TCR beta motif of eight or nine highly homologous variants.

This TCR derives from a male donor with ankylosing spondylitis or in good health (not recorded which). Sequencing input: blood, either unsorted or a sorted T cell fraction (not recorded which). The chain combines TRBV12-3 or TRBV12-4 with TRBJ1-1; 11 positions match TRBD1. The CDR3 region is CASSGGDRGSLAAFF. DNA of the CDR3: TGTGCCAGCAGTGGGGGGGACAGGGGGTCCCTTGCCGCTTTCTTT.